Here is one TCR beta chain with its context. This sample stems from a study of technical replicates of blood from several donors. V was clipped by 2 bases and J by 5 bases, with 15 bases between them. Per the germline V gene, CDR1 is KGHSH and CDR2 is LQKENI. This CDR3 comprises 15 residues. The protocol was immunoSEQ multiplex PCR, while the TCRdb copy is restricted to in-frame clones and leaves out a portion. This table has over 55,000 clones, approximately 86% appearing once. The specimen was PBMCs. The chain is built from TRBV18 and TRBJ2-5; no firm D call. The sequence came from a human donor in good health. Some clones in this sample may be carry-over from other donors' samples. The CDR3 is CASSPVRSGRETQYF. The CDR3 DNA is TGTGCCAGCTCACCAGTCCGGTCAGGCCGCGAGACCCAGTACTTC.